This TCR beta chain was found in a study of cytomegalovirus exposure and HLA in healthy donors. It was with 60 Vbeta and 13 Jbeta primers that the PCR ran. The protocol was immunoSEQ multiplex PCR, while the TCRdb copy is restricted to in-frame clones and leaves out a portion. The sample consists of tens of thousands of clones, roughly 70% of them appearing once. This clone was detected only once. Its antigen is not known. CDR1 and CDR2 from the germline V gene are SGHNT and YYREEE (reference sequence). Trimming cost V 1 base and J 8 bases; bases outside gene matches: 9. The CDR3 has 15 residues. Notes on the study in general: Several of the most significant clusters were apparently associated with common viral pathogens in a later analysis.

The sequenced sample consisted of PBMCs. The chain joins TRBV5-4 to TRBJ1-2; 9 positions match TRBD1. The clonotype comes from a woman between 50 and 59 years old in good health and CMV-seropositive. This CDR3 reads CASSLTGGPPGGYTF. The CDR3 coding sequence is TGTGCCAGCAGCTTGACAGGGGGCCCTCCGGGGGGCTACACCTTC. The variable domain in full, completed from reference TRBV5-4 and TRBJ1-2, reads ETGVTQSPTHLIKTRGQQVTLRCSSQSGHNTVSWYQQALGQGPQFIFQYYREEENGRGNFPPRFSGLQFPNYSSELNVNALELDDSALYLCASSLTGGPPGGYTFGSGTRLTVV.